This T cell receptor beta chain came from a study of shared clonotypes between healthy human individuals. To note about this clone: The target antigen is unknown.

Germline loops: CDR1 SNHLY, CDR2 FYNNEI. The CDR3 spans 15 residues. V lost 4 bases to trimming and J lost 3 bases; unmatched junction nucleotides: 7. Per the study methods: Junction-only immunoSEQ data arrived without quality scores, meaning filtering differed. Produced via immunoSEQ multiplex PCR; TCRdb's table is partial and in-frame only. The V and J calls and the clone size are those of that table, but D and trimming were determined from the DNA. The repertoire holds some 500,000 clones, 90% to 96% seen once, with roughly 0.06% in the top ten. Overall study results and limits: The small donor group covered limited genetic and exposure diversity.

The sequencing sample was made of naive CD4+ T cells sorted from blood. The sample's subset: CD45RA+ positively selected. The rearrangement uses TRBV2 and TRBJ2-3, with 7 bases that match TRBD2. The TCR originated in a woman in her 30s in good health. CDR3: CASSVGGSFTDTQYF. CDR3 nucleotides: TGTGCCAGCAGTGTGGGCGGGAGTTTTACAGATACGCAGTATTTT.